The 16 T cell receptor beta chains below come from one sample, sequenced in a study of blood T cell repertoires in COVID-19. Sequencing was performed with immunoSEQ multiplex PCR; in TCRdb, only in-frame clones are kept and a portion is missing. The sample lists about 120,000 clones, around 91% seen once, with less than 30% in the top ten. Sequenced input: peripheral blood. The receptors originated from a man between 70 and 80 years old with active or convalescent COVID-19.

The J gene is TRBJ2-5, the V gene TRBV5-1; 9 positions agree with TRBD1. Per germline, CDR1 SGHRS and CDR2 YFSETQ. The V segment lost 4 bases and the J segment 5 bases; nucleotides outside the gene matches: 12. CDR3 size: 16 residues. The CDR3 region is CASSEPAQGAGETQYF. The CDR3 DNA sequence: TGCGCCAGCAGCGAGCCGGCACAGGGGGCGGGGGAGACCCAGTACTTC. Full variable domain (rest looked up from reference TRBV5-1 and TRBJ2-5): KAGVTQTPRYLIKTRGQQVTLSCSPISGHRSVSWYQQTPGQGLQFLFEYFSETQRNKGNFPGRFSGRQFSNSRSEMNVSTLELGDSALYLCASSEPAQGAGETQYFGPGTRLLVL.

This rearrangement joins TRBV6-5 to TRBJ1-2; D not certain. This CDR3 is 14 amino acids long. V gave up 5 bases and J gave up 8 bases, with 18 bases separating them. Germline V gene sequence: CDR1 MNHEY, CDR2 SVGAGI. The CDR3 reads CASSRGPGVGGYTF. The CDR3 DNA is TGTGCCAGCAGTCGAGGGCCCGGAGTTGGCGGCTACACCTTC.

This chain joins TRBV10-3 and TRBJ2-2; TRBD2 agrees at 10 bases. CDR1 and CDR2 (germline): ENHRY, SYGVKD. V dropped 2 bases and J dropped 3; count of bases not matched to a gene: 3. The CDR3 sequence is 16 residues long. This CDR3 reads CAISEASGSDTGELFF. CDR3 nucleotides: TGTGCCATCAGTGAGGCTAGCGGGAGCGACACCGGGGAGCTGTTTTTT.

DNA of the CDR3: TGTGCCAGCAGCTTGGGACAGGGTGGGAACACTGAAGCTTTCTTT. It translates to CASSLGQGGNTEAFF. The chain uses TRBV5-4 and TRBJ1-1; 7 bases agree with TRBD1. V lost 0 bases and J lost 1; bases outside the gene matches: 3. Germline CDR1 SGHNT, CDR2 YYREEE (reference sequence). CDR3 length equals 15 residues.

The CDR3 DNA is TGTGCCATCTCGAGGGGAGGAGGCTATGGCTACACCTTC. It specifies CAISRGGGYGYTF. The gene calls are TRBV10-3 and TRBJ1-2; a possible D gene is TRBD1 (5 bases). This CDR3 comprises 13 residues. Germline V CDR1 and CDR2: ENHRY, SYGVKD. With 8 bases removed from V and 4 bases from J, the gap between germline ends came to 14 bases.

Here the CDR3 DNA reads TGTGCCAGCAGTCGACTAGAGGCTAACCAAGAGACCCAGTACTTC. The encoded protein is CASSRLEANQETQYF. The rearrangement links TRBV6-5 to TRBJ2-5; D might be TRBD2 (6 bases). The CDR3 is 15 amino acids. Trimming removed 5 bases at V and 0 bases at J, with 13 bases between. Germline loops: CDR1 MNHEY, CDR2 SVGAGI.

The chain is built from TRBV6-4 and TRBJ2-3; D is unresolved. Germline CDR1 and CDR2: MRHNA and SNTAGT. V was pared by 2 bases and J by 1 base, with 7 bases between. This CDR3 is built from 14 residues. The chain's CDR3 is CASSDNSRTDTQYF. The DNA of the CDR3 is TGTGCCAGCAGTGACAACTCCCGCACAGATACGCAGTATTTT.

About this clone: Other DNA sequences in this specimen translate into the identical CDR3. This chain links TRBV28 with TRBJ1-3; maybe TRBD1 (6 bases). Deletions cut 5 bases from V and 4 bases from J, with 15 bases between. Germline lookup yields CDR1 MDHEN and CDR2 SYDVKM. The CDR3 runs to 15 residues. CDR3 region: CASSPPGTYGNTIYF. The CDR3 region has the DNA TGTGCCAGCAGTCCTCCCGGGACATACGGAAACACCATATATTTT.

The rearrangement uses TRBV2 and TRBJ1-5; 7 positions match TRBD1. The junction had 3 bases not matched to a gene; V was cut back by 5 bases and J by 2 bases. Germline CDR1 and CDR2: SNHLY and FYNNEI. The CDR3 spans 14 residues. Here the CDR3 DNA reads TGTGCCAGCAGTACTGACAGGGGCAATCAGCCCCAGCATTTT. Protein product: CASSTDRGNQPQHF.

The chain carries TRBV11-3 and TRBJ2-7, with 9 bases identical to TRBD2. Germline-derived CDR1 and CDR2 are SGHNT and YENEEA. V gave up 5 bases and J gave up 7 bases; unmatched junction bases: 12. The CDR3 extends over 15 amino acids. For the CDR3, the DNA is TGTGCCAGCAGCGCCCAGGCGGGAGGGCTGAGGGAGCAGTACTTC. The encoded protein is CASSAQAGGLREQYF. Variable domain in full (rest from reference TRBV11-3 and TRBJ2-7): EAGVVQSPRYKIIEKKQPVAFWCNPISGHNTLYWYLQNLGQGPELLIRYENEEAVDDSQLPKDRFSAERLKGVDSTLKIQPAELGDSAVYLCASSAQAGGLREQYFGPGTRLTVT.

A single count supports this clone. The chain links TRBV27 to TRBJ2-7; 10 nucleotides line up with TRBD2. This CDR3 has 15 amino acids. Germline loops: CDR1 MNHEY, CDR2 SMNVEV (reference sequence). V dropped 6 bases and J dropped 2; count of bases not matched to a gene: 7. CDR3 DNA sequence: TGTGCCAGCAGGGACAGGACTAGCGGAGCCTACGAGCAGTACTTC. Translating it yields CASRDRTSGAYEQYF.

The chain joins TRBV18 to TRBJ2-7, with 9 bases matching TRBD2. V dropped 1 base and J dropped 7; count of bases not matched to a gene: 2. The CDR3 sequence is 13 residues long. CDR1 and CDR2 (germline): KGHSH, LQKENI. CDR3 protein: CASSPLAGDEQYF. In DNA, the CDR3 is TGTGCCAGCTCACCACTAGCGGGAGATGAGCAGTACTTC. Full variable domain (outside the CDR3, taken from reference TRBV18 and TRBJ2-7): NAGVMQNPRHLVRRRGQEARLRCSPMKGHSHVYWYRQLPEEGLKFMVYLQKENIIDESGMPKERFSAEFPKEGPSILRIQQVVRGDSAAYFCASSPLAGDEQYFGPGTRLTVT.

This clone was recorded once. The rearrangement uses TRBV19 and TRBJ2-4; TRBD1 aligns across 7 bases. This CDR3 is built from 15 residues. Germline CDR1 reads LNHDA; CDR2 reads SQIVND (reference sequence). V shed 7 bases and J 4 bases; nucleotides not matched to a gene: 10. The CDR3 bases are TGTGCCAGTACCACTAGACAGGGAACTAAAAACATTCAGTACTTC. Protein: CASTTRQGTKNIQYF.

This chain joins TRBV4-1 and TRBJ2-1; TRBD2 is a possible D gene (6 bases). The germline V gene has CDR1 MGHRA and CDR2 YSYEKL. The V end was cut by 5 bases, the J end by 10 bases, with 21 bases between. The CDR3 loop spans 15 amino acids. CDR3 sequence: CASSSRDSLFWEQFF. CDR3 in DNA: TGCGCCAGCAGCTCCCGGGACTCCCTATTTTGGGAGCAGTTCTTC.

This chain connects TRBV30 to TRBJ2-6; unclear D gene. CDR1 is GTSNPN and CDR2 is SVGIG in the germline V gene (reference sequence). V dropped 4 bases and J dropped 0 bases, with 7 bases sitting between them. The CDR3 loop spans 14 amino acids. CDR3 amino acids: CAWNQFSGANVLTF. Written as DNA, the CDR3 is TGTGCCTGGAATCAGTTCTCTGGGGCCAACGTCCTGACTTTC. The whole variable domain, filled in from reference TRBV30 and TRBJ2-6, reads SQTIHQWPATLVQPVGSPLSLECTVEGTSNPNLYWYRQAAGRGLQLLFYSVGIGQISSEVPQNLSASRPQDRQFILSSKKLLLSDSGFYLCAWNQFSGANVLTFGAGSRLTVL.

The genes are TRBV6-5 and TRBJ1-3; D is ambiguous. This CDR3 spans 15 amino acids. With 6 bases removed from V and 0 bases from J, the gap between germline ends came to 12 bases. The germline V gene has CDR1 MNHEY and CDR2 SVGAGI. In nucleotides, the CDR3 is TGTGCCAGCAGCCAGGACGGGAGCTCTGGAAACACCATATATTTT. The encoded protein is CASSQDGSSGNTIYF.